This TCR beta chain was identified in a study of cytomegalovirus exposure and HLA in healthy donors. On the study more broadly: Across a few hundred genotyped donors, around 80% landed in the Caucasian-associated ancestry cluster. Whole-study results and caveats: Most TCR sequences were rare, but some public TCRs occurred in many donors.

This CDR3 has 18 amino acids. The V end lost 0 bases, the J end lost 2 bases, and 20 bases lay between the germline ends. Germline V gives CDR1 MGHRA, CDR2 YSYEKL. Concerning this clone itself: Its antigen is currently unknown.

13 Jbeta primers and 60 Vbeta primers were used for the PCR. Generated by immunoSEQ multiplex PCR, the TCRdb table keeps only in-frame clones and is missing some. This repertoire includes approximately 80,000 clones. Source material: PBMCs. The gene calls are TRBV4-1 and TRBJ2-7, with D tentatively TRBD1 (6 bases). The receptor's source is a woman aged 30 to 39 in good health and CMV-seronegative. CDR3 DNA: TGCGCCAGCAGCCAAGATTACCTTACAGGGCTCAGCGCCTACGAGCAGTACTTC. Protein sequence: CASSQDYLTGLSAYEQYF.